These 28 T cell receptor beta chains share one sample of origin, sequenced in a study of T cells in Graves' hyperthyroidism and ophthalmopathy. The source material, RNA transcripts, was used to amplify TCR beta CDR3 regions. HTBI primers drove first-round RT-PCR of the TCR CDR3. TCRdb recomputed calls from the multiplex PCR reads with MiXCR, one row per CDR3 protein. The sample lists hundreds of thousands of distinct CDR3 sequences, 15% to 17% occurring once. The sample was blood. The receptor source for this set is a woman between 18 and 30 years old with Graves' hyperthyroidism.

Regarding this clonotype: Since a much larger clone is just one base distant, this may be a read error. This chain joins TRBV13 and TRBJ2-7; no reliable D call. Per germline, CDR1 PRHDT and CDR2 FYEKMQ (reference sequence). The length of the CDR3 is 13 residues. Between the trimmed V and J ends, which lost 5 bases and 3 bases, there was a span of 11 bases. The CDR3 region is CASSHSGDYEQYF. DNA of the CDR3: TGTGCCAGCAGCCACTCGGGTGACTACGAGCAGTACTTC.

This clonotype was counted only a few times. The V call is TRBV27, the J call TRBJ2-7; 8 bases align to TRBD2. The length of the CDR3 is 16 residues. Germline V gene lookup returns CDR1 MNHEY and CDR2 SMNVEV (reference sequence). The V gene end was trimmed by 6 bases and the J gene end by 0 bases; junction bases not matched to a gene: 10. The chain's CDR3 is CASSYRLATLSYEQYF. The CDR3 DNA sequence: TGTGCCAGCAGCTATAGACTAGCGACCCTCTCCTACGAGCAGTACTTC.

The sample holds many counts of this clonotype. The genes are TRBV20-1 and TRBJ2-3; 10 bases are shared with TRBD2. The trim removed 3 bases at V and 6 bases at J, leaving 6 bases unmatched. CDR1 is DFQATT and CDR2 is SNEGSKA in the germline V gene (reference sequence). This CDR3 region has 14 residues. The CDR3, as DNA: TGCAGTGCTAGGGATCCAGCGGGAGGGGATACGCAGTATTTT. It codes for CSARDPAGGDTQYF.

V gene TRBV6-2 or TRBV6-3 combines with J gene TRBJ2-6; 7 bases map to TRBD2. CDR3 length: 21 amino acids. Germline loops: CDR1 MNHEY, CDR2 SVGEGT. V shed 5 bases, J shed 0 bases, and the junction held 19 bases outside the gene matches. The CDR3 loop reads CASSPHLVSGTTLSGANVLTF. CDR3 sequence (DNA): TGTGCCAGCAGTCCACACCTGGTTTCAGGGACTACCCTCTCTGGGGCCAACGTCCTGACTTTC.

The V call is TRBV5-4, the J call TRBJ1-1, with 7 nucleotides matching TRBD1. V lost 4 bases and J lost 0; bases outside the gene matches: 6. CDR1 and CDR2 (germline): SGHNT, YYREEE (reference sequence). The CDR3 spans 15 residues. The CDR3 loop is CASSPGTALNTEAFF. For the CDR3, the DNA is TGTGCCAGCAGCCCCGGGACAGCCTTGAACACTGAAGCTTTCTTT.

The V gene is TRBV25-1, the J gene TRBJ2-6; D is ambiguous. The CDR3 totals 14 residues. The germline V and J ends were trimmed by 6 bases and 1 base, with 7 bases remaining between them. Germline V gives CDR1 MGHDK, CDR2 SYGVNS. CDR3 nucleotide sequence: TGTGCCAGCAGGGGTCCTTCTGGGGCCAACGTCCTGACTTTC. Translated, it gives CASRGPSGANVLTF.

This clonotype was picked up a small number of times. This sequence joins TRBV5-6 and TRBJ2-2, with 9 positions matching TRBD1. The V segment lost 4 bases and the J segment 7 bases; nucleotides outside the gene matches: 5. Germline V lookup: CDR1 SGHDT, CDR2 YYEEEE. The CDR3 runs 14 residues. The CDR3 bases are TGTGCCAGCAGCGTGGGACAGGGCTACGGGGAGCTGTTTTTT. It specifies CASSVGQGYGELFF.

A note on this clonotype: A read error is possible here, since a much larger clone lies one base away. The gene calls are TRBV15 and TRBJ1-5; TRBD1 aligns across 9 bases. The J call may be faulty, since TRBJ2-3 better matches the DNA end. This CDR3 is 17 amino acids long. The germline gives CDR1 LNHNV, CDR2 YYDKDF (reference sequence). CDR3 in amino acids: CATSRDAGHRGRGPQYF. In DNA, the CDR3 is TGTGCCACCAGCAGAGATGCGGGCCACAGGGGGCGCGGGCCCCAGTATTTT.

At least ten counts were recorded for this clonotype. The chain carries TRBV20-1 and TRBJ2-3, with 8 bases matching TRBD2. Germline V gene sequence: CDR1 DFQATT, CDR2 SNEGSKA (reference sequence). The V and J ends lost 3 bases and 7 bases, in that order; junction bases with no gene match: 3. This CDR3 region has 12 residues. The CDR3 here is CSASGGVYTQYF. The CDR3, as DNA: TGCAGTGCTAGCGGGGGGGTATATACGCAGTATTTT.

Many counts were recorded for this clonotype. The chain couples TRBV28 to TRBJ2-7, with TRBD1 as a possible D gene (6 bases). Trimming removed 5 bases at V and 6 bases at J, with 11 bases between. CDR3 length: 12 amino acids. From germline, CDR1 is MDHEN and CDR2 SYDVKM. The CDR3 spells CASSHRQVEQYF. CDR3 in DNA: TGTGCCAGCAGTCACCGACAGGTCGAGCAGTACTTC.

The chain uses TRBV20-1 and TRBJ2-5, with TRBD1 identical over 8 bases. The CDR3 covers 14 residues. Germline loops: CDR1 DFQATT, CDR2 SNEGSKA (reference sequence). After removal of 6 bases from V and 2 bases from J, the junction contained 8 bases not matched to a gene. CDR3 sequence: CSAAGGASQETQYF. In DNA, the CDR3 is TGCAGTGCGGCAGGGGGCGCCTCACAAGAGACCCAGTACTTC.

In its sample, this clonotype was seen many times. The DNA for the CDR3 is TGCAGTGCATTAGGGACAGGGGGCTACAATGAGCAGTTCTTC. It is translated as CSALGTGGYNEQFF. The chain combines TRBV20-1 with TRBJ2-1, with 11 bases that match TRBD1. Unmatched junction bases numbered 4, after V lost 6 bases and J lost 3 bases. Looked up from germline, CDR1 is DFQATT and CDR2 is SNEGSKA (reference sequence). The length of the CDR3 is 14 residues.

This clonotype was picked up many times. The chain couples TRBV14 to TRBJ2-3; D is possibly TRBD2 (5 bases). The CDR3 is made up of 14 amino acids. Deletions cut 0 bases from V and 6 bases from J, with 10 bases between. Germline V gene data show CDR1 as SGHDN and CDR2 as FVKESK. The CDR3 DNA sequence: TGTGCCAGCAGCCAAGATGAGGGTTTGGATACGCAGTATTTT. It translates to CASSQDEGLDTQYF.

This clonotype was seen many times. CDR3 sequence reads: CASSFGDRRSETQYF. DNA for the CDR3: TGTGCCAGCAGTTTTGGAGACAGGCGGTCAGAGACCCAGTACTTC. This chain joins TRBV12-3 or TRBV12-4 and TRBJ2-5; perhaps TRBD1 as D (6 bases). With 3 bases removed from V and 4 bases from J, the gap between germline ends came to 15 bases. This CDR3 comprises 15 residues.

This clonotype has at least ten counts. V is TRBV19 and J is TRBJ2-4; D is possibly TRBD1 or TRBD2 (5 bases each). CDR1 is LNHDA, CDR2 SQIVND, per germline (reference sequence). The CDR3 runs 13 residues. With 6 bases removed from V and 6 bases from J, the gap between germline ends came to 12 bases. The CDR3 coding sequence is TGTGCCAGTAGACGGGACGCGAGAAACATTCAGTACTTC. This translates into CASRRDARNIQYF.

This clonotype was recorded at least ten times. The rearrangement joins TRBV4-1 to TRBJ1-6; 10 bases are shared with TRBD1. The J segment lost 4 bases and the V segment lost 4 bases, leaving 7 bases of the junction unmatched. The CDR3 has 17 amino acids. CDR1 MGHRA and CDR2 YSYEKL come from the germline V gene. The CDR3 nucleotides are TGCGCCAGCAGCCTCTCAAGGACAGGGGGTTATAATTCACCCCTCCACTTT. Its translation is CASSLSRTGGYNSPLHF.

This clonotype was recorded at least ten times. V and J are TRBV7-9 and TRBJ2-1; D not certain. Trimming stripped 3 bases from V and 8 bases from J, with 23 bases between. This CDR3 comprises 17 residues. Per germline, CDR1 SEHNR and CDR2 FQNEAQ (reference sequence). CDR3 protein: CASSFDSSPTRADEQFF. The CDR3 DNA reads as TGTGCCAGCAGCTTCGATTCGTCGCCTACCCGGGCCGATGAGCAGTTCTTC.

The V gene is TRBV7-9, the J gene TRBJ2-2, with D unresolved. Trimming removed 5 bases at V and 5 bases at J, with 12 bases between. This CDR3 is built from 14 residues. Germline V lookup: CDR1 SEHNR, CDR2 FQNEAQ (reference sequence). The CDR3, as DNA: TGTGCCAGCAGCACCTGGGCCGGAACCGGGGAGCTGTTTTTT. Translation: CASSTWAGTGELFF.

This chain connects TRBV5-6 to TRBJ2-7; D tentatively fits TRBD1 or TRBD2 (5 bases each). CDR1 SGHDT and CDR2 YYEEEE come from the germline V gene. V was trimmed by 0 bases and J by 5 bases, leaving 12 bases between them. The CDR3 is 14 amino acids. The CDR3 DNA reads as TGTGCCAGCAGCTTGGGTTACGGGGCCCACGAGCAGTACTTC. This codes for CASSLGYGAHEQYF. Full variable domain (outside the CDR3, taken from reference TRBV5-6 and TRBJ2-7): DAGVTQSPTHLIKTRGQQVTLRCSPKSGHDTVSWYQQALGQGPQFIFQYYEEEERQRGNFPDRFSGHQFPNYSSELNVNALLLGDSALYLCASSLGYGAHEQYFGPGTRLTVT.

This clonotype came up many times. The gene calls are TRBV27 and TRBJ1-2; 7 nucleotides agree with TRBD1. The germline CDR1 and CDR2 sequences are MNHEY and SMNVEV (reference sequence). The CDR3 is made up of 13 amino acids. Trimming took 6 bases from V and 3 from J; bases not matched to a gene: 4. This CDR3 is CASRRQGDYGYTF. Written as DNA, the CDR3 is TGTGCCAGCAGGCGACAGGGAGACTATGGCTACACCTTC.

This clonotype was recorded a few times. The V and J genes are TRBV7-6 and TRBJ1-2; a possible D gene is TRBD1 (5 bases). This CDR3 contains 15 residues. Germline V gives CDR1 SGHVS, CDR2 FNYEAQ. Trimming cost V 0 bases and J 4 bases, with 12 bases left between them. The CDR3: CASSLAGVDSYGYTF. The CDR3, as DNA: TGTGCCAGCAGCTTAGCTGGGGTAGACAGCTATGGCTACACCTTC.

This clonotype was counted many times. The chain employs TRBV3-1 and TRBJ1-2; D call uncertain. Germline assignment: CDR1 LGHDT and CDR2 YNNKEL (reference sequence). There are 13 residues in the CDR3. Deletions cut 7 bases from V and 8 bases from J, with 17 bases between. CDR3 region: CASTHSGGEGYTF. CDR3 DNA sequence: TGTGCCAGCACGCATAGTGGAGGCGAGGGCTACACCTTC.

The chain uses TRBV5-5 and TRBJ2-6, with a weak D call TRBD1 (6 bases). The V and J ends lost 4 bases and 2 bases respectively, with 10 bases between them. This CDR3 has 15 amino acids. CDR1 SGHKS and CDR2 YYEKEE come from the germline V gene (reference sequence). For the CDR3, the DNA is TGTGCCAGCAGCCTCTACAGGGCTGGGGCCAACGTCCTGACTTTC. Protein product: CASSLYRAGANVLTF.

The chain links TRBV27 to TRBJ1-5; no clear D gene. This CDR3 contains 14 residues. Germline V gene data show CDR1 as MNHEY and CDR2 as SMNVEV (reference sequence). V shed 7 bases and J shed 2 bases, with 12 bases lying between them. This chain's CDR3 is CASTEFLGNQPQHF. As DNA, the CDR3 is TGTGCCAGCACGGAGTTTCTGGGCAATCAGCCCCAGCATTTT.

This clonotype has a count of ten or more. J is TRBJ2-5 and V is TRBV6-1; D perhaps matches TRBD2 (5 bases). CDR3 size: 14 residues. Germline CDR1 is MNHNS and CDR2 is SASEGT. V was cut by 6 bases and J by 3 bases, with 14 bases left in between. The CDR3 loop is CASSSTRRKETQYF. In DNA, the CDR3 is TGTGCCAGCAGCTCAACACGGAGGAAAGAGACCCAGTACTTC.

This clonotype was recorded many times. This chain joins TRBV27 and TRBJ2-7; D not certain. The CDR3 loop spans 14 amino acids. The germline V gene has CDR1 MNHEY and CDR2 SMNVEV (reference sequence). Trimming took off 5 bases at V and 2 bases at J, with 13 bases between the two ends. CDR3 sequence (DNA): TGTGCCAGCAGTGCTAGAAACTTCCCCTACGAGCAGTACTTC. This gives the protein CASSARNFPYEQYF.

In DNA, the CDR3 is TGTGCCATCAGTCCAATAGCGGGAGTGAAAAATGAGCAGTTCTTC. Translating gives CAISPIAGVKNEQFF. The chain combines TRBV10-3 with TRBJ2-1; TRBD2 agrees at 9 bases. Germline assignment: CDR1 ENHRY and CDR2 SYGVKD. The length of the CDR3 is 15 residues. Trimming cost V 5 bases and J 7 bases; bases outside gene matches: 9.

This clonotype appeared many times. The chain employs TRBV18 and TRBJ2-3, with TRBD2 matching over 10 bases. The CDR3 extends over 17 amino acids. V shed 3 bases, J shed 5 bases, and the junction held 11 bases outside the gene matches. Germline-derived CDR1 and CDR2 are KGHSH and LQKENI. The CDR3: CASSPTGLAGARDTQYF. The CDR3 DNA is TGTGCCAGCTCACCGACGGGTCTAGCGGGAGCCAGAGATACGCAGTATTTT. Full variable domain (rest looked up from reference TRBV18 and TRBJ2-3): NAGVMQNPRHLVRRRGQEARLRCSPMKGHSHVYWYRQLPEEGLKFMVYLQKENIIDESGMPKERFSAEFPKEGPSILRIQQVVRGDSAAYFCASSPTGLAGARDTQYFGPGTRLTVL.